What follows are 26 T cell receptor beta chains derived from one specimen sequenced in a study of beta chain features in type 1 diabetes. Study observations and caveats: Researchers report that Type 1 diabetes patients had moderately but significantly shorter TCRB CDR3s across all four CD4+ subsets.

The antigens these receptors bind are not known. Reverse transcribing all isolated RNA meant expressed TCRB transcripts were sequenced. Repertoires were generated with immunoSEQ multiplex PCR, while TCRdb's copy carries only in-frame clones and drops some. The table lists 640,000 or so clones, around 15% of them singletons. Sequenced: naive CD4+ T cells from blood. Receptor source: a young man with type 1 diabetes.

This clone was detected a few times. The J gene is TRBJ2-5, the V gene TRBV4-2; D could derive from TRBD1 or TRBD2 (6 bases each). Trimming removed 1 base at V and 2 bases at J, with 14 bases between. This CDR3 has 16 amino acids. Per the germline V gene, CDR1 is LGHNA and CDR2 is YNFKEQ. The DNA of the CDR3 is TGTGCCAGCAGCCAAGGGGACATCGCGGGGCAAGAGACCCAGTACTTC. Amino acids: CASSQGDIAGQETQYF.

This clone was picked up a small number of times. V and J are TRBV29-1 and TRBJ1-2, with 8 bases aligning to TRBD1. V trimming: 7 bases; J trimming: 8 bases; junction bases outside the gene matches: 12. The CDR3 length is 13 residues. Germline CDR1 reads SQVTM; CDR2 reads ANQGSEA. The CDR3 protein is CSAGERQGYGYTF. CDR3 sequence (DNA): TGCAGCGCCGGGGAACGACAGGGGTACGGCTACACCTTC.

In this sample, this clone turned up a few times. This chain uses TRBV7-2 with TRBJ1-2; D uncertain. Deletions cut 4 bases from V and 8 bases from J, with 17 bases between. The CDR3 totals 14 residues. Germline CDR1 is SGHTA and CDR2 is FQGNSA. The CDR3 coding sequence is TGTGCCAGCAGCTCTCCTAACGCCGGAGGAGGCTACACCTTC. Protein sequence: CASSSPNAGGGYTF.

In this sample, this clone turned up a few times. This sample includes further DNA sequences coding for the same CDR3. The V call is TRBV30, the J call TRBJ2-1, with D perhaps matching TRBD1 or TRBD2 (7 bases each). The length of the CDR3 is 12 residues. V shed 2 bases and J shed 8 bases, with 10 bases lying between them. CDR1 GTSNPN and CDR2 SVGIG come from the germline V gene (reference sequence). DNA of the CDR3: TGTGCCTGGAGTCCAGGGGGGGATGAGCAGTTCTTC. It translates to CAWSPGGDEQFF.

This clone occurred a few times. V is TRBV5-6 and J is TRBJ1-1; D uncertain. Germline values: CDR1 SGHDT, CDR2 YYEEEE. CDR3 length: 11 amino acids. The V and J ends lost 6 bases and 2 bases respectively, with 5 bases between them. The chain's CDR3 is CASTLNTEAFF. The CDR3 nucleotides read TGTGCCAGCACCCTAAACACTGAAGCTTTCTTT. Variable domain in full (rest from reference TRBV5-6 and TRBJ1-1): DAGVTQSPTHLIKTRGQQVTLRCSPKSGHDTVSWYQQALGQGPQFIFQYYEEEERQRGNFPDRFSGHQFPNYSSELNVNALLLGDSALYLCASTLNTEAFFGQGTRLTVV.

This clone was found a few times. The rearrangement joins TRBV30 to TRBJ2-7; a weak D match, TRBD1 (6 bases). Trimming removed 3 bases at V and 1 base at J, with 10 bases between. This CDR3 is built from 13 residues. The germline CDR1 and CDR2 sequences are GTSNPN and SVGIG (reference sequence). The CDR3 region is CAWRGTSSYEQYF. CDR3 DNA: TGTGCCTGGAGGGGGACAAGTTCCTACGAGCAGTACTTC.

V is TRBV28 and J is TRBJ2-7, with D unclear. The CDR3 contains 15 residues. Germline lookup yields CDR1 MDHEN and CDR2 SYDVKM. V was clipped by 5 bases and J by 2 bases, with 16 bases between them. The DNA for the CDR3 is TGTGCCAGCAGTAACCCCTCAGACCTGCCCTACGAGCAGTACTTC. Its protein is CASSNPSDLPYEQYF. The variable domain in full, with the rest retrieved from reference TRBV28 and TRBJ2-7, is DVKVTQSSRYLVKRTGEKVFLECVQDMDHENMFWYRQDPGLGLRLIYFSYDVKMKEKGDIPEGYSVSREKKERFSLILESASTNQTSMYLCASSNPSDLPYEQYFGPGTRLTVT.

A few counts support this clone. The rearrangement uses TRBV30 and TRBJ1-4; TRBD1 aligns across 7 bases. The V and J ends lost 8 bases and 8 bases, in that order; junction bases with no gene match: 11. Germline V gives CDR1 GTSNPN, CDR2 SVGIG (reference sequence). This CDR3 spans 13 amino acids. The CDR3: CAGLDRAGEKLFF. CDR3 sequence (DNA): TGTGCCGGACTAGACAGGGCGGGGGAAAAACTGTTTTTT.

The J gene is TRBJ1-2, the V gene TRBV29-1; D is unclear. The germline V and J ends were trimmed by 7 bases and 4 bases, with 19 bases remaining between them. The CDR3 runs to 14 residues. Per the germline V gene, CDR1 is SQVTM and CDR2 is ANQGSEA. The CDR3 loop is CSASHLNPPYGYTF. The CDR3 region has the DNA TGCAGCGCGTCGCACCTAAATCCCCCCTATGGCTACACCTTC.

The sample holds a few counts of this clone. The V call is TRBV7-8, the J call TRBJ2-7, with D perhaps TRBD2 (6 bases). CDR1 is SGHVS, CDR2 FQNEAQ, per germline. Trimming shortened V by 1 base and J by 7 bases, and 8 bases separated the two germline ends. The CDR3 is made up of 12 amino acids. The CDR3 spells CASSLVAGEQYF. CDR3 sequence (DNA): TGTGCCAGCAGCTTAGTGGCGGGAGAGCAGTACTTC.

There are a few counts of this clone. This chain joins TRBV14 and TRBJ1-2; no firm D call. The CDR3 has 15 amino acids. Germline CDR1 reads SGHDN; CDR2 reads FVKESK. V lost 4 bases and J 1 base, leaving 13 bases between the germline ends. The CDR3 loop is CASSPAASFNYGYTF. CDR3 coding DNA: TGTGCCAGCAGCCCAGCGGCAAGCTTTAACTATGGCTACACCTTC. Combining the CDR3 with reference TRBV14 and TRBJ1-2 gives the whole variable domain EAGVTQFPSHSVIEKGQTVTLRCDPISGHDNLYWYRRVMGKEIKFLLHFVKESKQDESGMPNNRFLAERTGGTYSTLKVQPAELEDSGVYFCASSPAASFNYGYTFGSGTRLTVV.

This clone was seen only a few times. The CDR3: CASRSRPGGYEQYF. CDR3 in DNA: TGTGCCAGCCGATCCCGGCCCGGAGGCTACGAGCAGTACTTC. The genes are TRBV7-6 and TRBJ2-7, with a possible D match to TRBD2 (5 bases). The germline CDR1 and CDR2 sequences are SGHVS and FNYEAQ. The CDR3 extends over 14 amino acids. Trimming stripped 8 bases from V and 3 bases from J, with 17 bases between.

This clone was seen only a few times. The chain recombines TRBV29-1 with TRBJ1-1; 8 bases agree with TRBD1. The CDR3 runs to 15 residues. Germline lookup yields CDR1 SQVTM and CDR2 ANQGSEA. V shed 2 bases and J 5 bases; nucleotides not matched to a gene: 10. The CDR3 here is CSVELAGGEGTEAFF. In nucleotides, the CDR3 is TGCAGCGTTGAACTCGCAGGGGGCGAAGGTACTGAAGCTTTCTTT.

The CDR3 region has the DNA TGTGCCAGCAGTTTGCAGGGGGCGGGGGAGCAGTACTTC. Translation: CASSLQGAGEQYF. The chain employs TRBV28 and TRBJ2-7; TRBD1 agrees at 8 bases. The CDR3 covers 13 residues. V was clipped by 3 bases and J by 7 bases; unmatched bases: 5. CDR1 and CDR2 (germline): MDHEN, SYDVKM.

The rearrangement links TRBV9 to TRBJ1-6; possibly TRBD1 for D (6 bases). The germline V and J ends were trimmed by 8 bases and 10 bases, with 10 bases remaining between them. Germline CDR1 and CDR2: SGDLS and YYNGEE. CDR3 size: 11 residues. CDR3 in amino acids: CARTGKSPLHF. CDR3 nucleotide sequence: TGTGCCAGAACAGGGAAATCACCCCTCCACTTT. Supplemented by reference TRBV9 and TRBJ1-6, the full variable domain reads DSGVTQTPKHLITATGQRVTLRCSPRSGDLSVYWYQQSLDQGLQFLIQYYNGEERAKGNILERFSAQQFPDLHSELNLSSLELGDSALYFCARTGKSPLHFGNGTRLTVT.

This clone occurred a few times. The CDR3 sequence is CASTLPRQGGPYGYTF. The CDR3 DNA is TGTGCCAGCACCCTACCCCGACAGGGGGGCCCCTATGGCTACACCTTC. This sequence joins TRBV7-2 and TRBJ1-2, with 9 bases lining up with TRBD1. Looked up from germline, CDR1 is SGHTA and CDR2 is FQGNSA. Trimming removed 7 bases from V and 4 bases from J; junction bases left unmatched: 13. This CDR3 contains 16 residues.

This clone was counted a few times. This chain joins TRBV9 and TRBJ2-2, with 11 positions matching TRBD2. CDR1 and CDR2 from the germline V gene are SGDLS and YYNGEE. Germline trimming cut 3 bases from V and 2 bases from J; bases unmatched to any gene: 3. This CDR3 contains 16 residues. This CDR3 is CASSGGTSGNTGELFF. CDR3 bases: TGTGCCAGCAGCGGAGGGACTAGCGGTAACACCGGGGAGCTGTTTTTT.

This clone appeared a few times. The chain recombines TRBV10-3 with TRBJ2-3; 10 positions agree with TRBD1. CDR3 size: 17 residues. Germline-derived CDR1 and CDR2 are ENHRY and SYGVKD. V lost 4 bases, J lost 3 bases, and 10 bases stayed unmatched. The CDR3 nucleotides are TGTGCCATCAGTGTAACCCACGGACAGGGGGTAACAGATACGCAGTATTTT. Translating it yields CAISVTHGQGVTDTQYF.

This chain joins TRBV18 and TRBJ2-7; TRBD1 is a possible D gene (6 bases). CDR1 KGHSH and CDR2 LQKENI come from the germline V gene. This CDR3 is 14 amino acids long. Trimming shortened V by 5 bases and J by 0 bases, and 11 bases separated the two germline ends. The CDR3 here is CASSSDRSSYEQYF. CDR3 coding DNA: TGTGCCAGCTCATCAGACAGGAGCTCCTACGAGCAGTACTTC.

This chain uses TRBV30 with TRBJ1-2; D gene unclear. Trimming left V 4 bases short and J 4 bases short, with 19 bases between. This CDR3 has 15 residues. The germline V gene has CDR1 GTSNPN and CDR2 SVGIG (reference sequence). The CDR3 DNA reads TGTGCCTGGATACCCTCCTTAACACCCGTCTATGGCTACACCTTC. It specifies CAWIPSLTPVYGYTF. Looking up the rest from reference TRBV30 and TRBJ1-2 gives the full variable domain: SQTIHQWPATLVQPVGSPLSLECTVEGTSNPNLYWYRQAAGRGLQLLFYSVGIGQISSEVPQNLSASRPQDRQFILSSKKLLLSDSGFYLCAWIPSLTPVYGYTFGSGTRLTVV.

V is TRBV30 and J is TRBJ1-3, with D possibly being TRBD1 (5 bases). Germline V gene data show CDR1 as GTSNPN and CDR2 as SVGIG (reference sequence). Trimming shortened V by 3 bases and J by 0 bases, and 9 bases separated the two germline ends. There are 14 residues in the CDR3. The CDR3 loop reads CAWRDGASGNTIYF. The CDR3 DNA is TGTGCCTGGAGGGACGGGGCCTCTGGAAACACCATATATTTT. The entire variable domain, with the rest obtained from reference TRBV30 and TRBJ1-3, is as follows: SQTIHQWPATLVQPVGSPLSLECTVEGTSNPNLYWYRQAAGRGLQLLFYSVGIGQISSEVPQNLSASRPQDRQFILSSKKLLLSDSGFYLCAWRDGASGNTIYFGEGSWLTVV.

This clone appeared a few times. The genes are TRBV7-9 and TRBJ2-2; TRBD1 matches 9 bases. Trimming removed 5 bases from V and 4 bases from J; junction bases left unmatched: 5. Germline V lookup: CDR1 SEHNR, CDR2 FQNEAQ (reference sequence). This CDR3 has 15 amino acids. This CDR3 reads CASSKQGAGTGELFF. The CDR3 bases are TGTGCCAGCAGCAAACAGGGGGCGGGCACCGGGGAGCTGTTTTTT.

A few counts support this clone. The chain couples TRBV9 to TRBJ1-1, with TRBD1 matching 9 bases. This CDR3 comprises 14 residues. Looked up from germline, CDR1 is SGDLS and CDR2 is YYNGEE. The ends lost 4 bases at V and 6 bases at J; junction bases unmatched: 7. The CDR3 spells CASSLQGASSEAFF. In DNA, the CDR3 is TGTGCCAGCAGCTTACAGGGGGCGTCATCTGAAGCTTTCTTT.

The V gene is TRBV7-6, the J gene TRBJ1-2; tentative D call: TRBD1 (5 bases). CDR3 length: 13 residues. The V gene's germline CDR1 is SGHVS and CDR2 FNYEAQ. V dropped 1 base and J dropped 4 bases, with 7 bases sitting between them. The CDR3 DNA sequence: TGTGCCAGCAGCTTAGAGAGGGGCTATGGCTACACCTTC. Translated, it gives CASSLERGYGYTF.

The V call is TRBV10-3, the J call TRBJ2-6; 12 bases align to TRBD1. This CDR3 is built from 18 residues. After removal of 4 bases from V and 4 bases from J, the junction contained 8 bases not matched to a gene. The germline V gene encodes CDR1 ENHRY and CDR2 SYGVKD. In DNA, the CDR3 is TGTGCCATCAGTGGGGCTAGGGACAGGGGGCCAGGGGCCAACGTCCTGACTTTC. Translating it yields CAISGARDRGPGANVLTF.

The chain has TRBV30 and TRBJ1-5; tentatively, D is TRBD1 (6 bases). The V end was cut by 2 bases, the J end by 4 bases, with 9 bases between. There are 13 residues in the CDR3. The germline CDR1 and CDR2 sequences are GTSNPN and SVGIG (reference sequence). CDR3 protein: CAWSQGGNQPQHF. Here the CDR3 DNA reads TGTGCCTGGAGTCAAGGGGGAAATCAGCCCCAGCATTTT.